The 25 T cell receptor beta chains in this list originate from one sample, sequenced in a study of shared clonotypes between healthy human individuals (dated by TCRdb to between 2020 and 2021). CD8 naive samples were CD45RO-negative cells positively selected for CCR7, giving a CD45RA+CCR7+ population that excluded TemRA cells. Library prep was done by the immunoSEQ multiplex PCR assay. TCRdb's version of the immuneACCESS table is confined to in-frame rearrangements and falls short of the full clone set. An unresolved V gene accounts for under half of the shortfall where checked; the remainder is of unknown origin. The sample table records 660,000 or so clones; approximately 96% of these occur just once. The leading ten clones occupy 0.11% of the sample. Sequencing was done on a sample of naive CD8+ T cells sorted from blood. The cell subset or site label corresponds to: CD45RA+CCR7+. The receptors were gathered from a woman aged 30 to 39 in good health.

The chain recombines TRBV13 with TRBJ2-2; perhaps D is TRBD1 or TRBD2 (5 bases each). CDR1 is PRHDT, CDR2 FYEKMQ, per germline (reference sequence). Trimming took off 5 bases at V and 5 bases at J, with 12 bases between the two ends. CDR3 length: 14 amino acids. Here the CDR3 reads CASSGDQGTGELFF. The CDR3 DNA reads TGTGCCAGCAGCGGGGACCAAGGGACCGGGGAGCTGTTTTTT.

This chain uses TRBV28 with TRBJ2-5; possibly TRBD2 for D (6 bases). This CDR3 has 14 residues. V dropped 2 bases and J dropped 5 bases, with 12 bases sitting between them. Germline CDR1 reads MDHEN; CDR2 reads SYDVKM. For the CDR3, the DNA is TGTGCCAGCAGTTTAGAGTCGGGAGAGGAGACCCAGTACTTC. Encoded protein: CASSLESGEETQYF.

The chain has TRBV13 and TRBJ2-7, with D unclear. The CDR3 length is 14 residues. V shed 2 bases and J shed 7 bases, with 15 bases lying between them. Germline V lookup: CDR1 PRHDT, CDR2 FYEKMQ (reference sequence). The CDR3 is CASSLRIRVGEQYF. For the CDR3, the DNA is TGTGCCAGCAGCTTACGGATTAGGGTGGGAGAGCAGTACTTC.

The chain couples TRBV5-6 to TRBJ2-5; TRBD1 is a possible D gene (6 bases). The CDR3 sequence is 15 residues long. V lost 4 bases to trimming and J lost 0 bases, with 13 bases between them. Germline CDR1 and CDR2: SGHDT and YYEEEE. CDR3: CASSQDRLYQETQYF. The CDR3, as DNA: TGTGCCAGCAGCCAGGACAGATTGTACCAAGAGACCCAGTACTTC.

V gene TRBV9 combines with J gene TRBJ2-7; D gene uncertain. Per germline, CDR1 SGDLS and CDR2 YYNGEE. The CDR3 totals 17 residues. V lost 4 bases and J lost 2, with 22 bases in between. CDR3: CASSPHLGPDGTYEQYF. The CDR3 DNA reads TGTGCCAGCAGCCCCCACCTGGGTCCGGATGGGACCTACGAGCAGTACTTC. The variable domain in full, completed from reference TRBV9 and TRBJ2-7, reads DSGVTQTPKHLITATGQRVTLRCSPRSGDLSVYWYQQSLDQGLQFLIQYYNGEERAKGNILERFSAQQFPDLHSELNLSSLELGDSALYFCASSPHLGPDGTYEQYFGPGTRLTVT.

This chain links TRBV11-3 with TRBJ2-2, with 13 nucleotides matching TRBD2. J lost 6 bases, V lost 5 bases, and 3 bases had no gene match. Germline CDR1 and CDR2: SGHNT and YENEEA. This CDR3 contains 15 residues. CDR3 nucleotides: TGTGCCAGCAGCGGGGGACTAGCGGGGCCCGGGGAGCTGTTTTTT. It translates to CASSGGLAGPGELFF.

Details on this clone: Within the sample, other DNA sequences also encode this same CDR3. V is TRBV28 and J is TRBJ2-1; weak D call: TRBD1 (5 bases). Trimming took 3 bases from V and 4 from J, leaving 7 bases between them. CDR1 and CDR2 (germline): MDHEN, SYDVKM. CDR3 size: 13 residues. The CDR3 DNA is TGTGCCAGCAGTTTGGCAGGGTACAATGAGCAGTTCTTC. Protein sequence: CASSLAGYNEQFF.

This sequence joins TRBV28 and TRBJ2-2; no reliable D call. V lost 3 bases and J lost 9, with 8 bases in between. The CDR3 has 12 residues. Germline V gene lookup returns CDR1 MDHEN and CDR2 SYDVKM. CDR3 loop: CASSFSRRELFF. For the CDR3, the DNA is TGTGCCAGCAGTTTTAGCCGTCGGGAGCTGTTTTTT.

This clone has only one observation. The genes are TRBV28 and TRBJ2-5, with D perhaps matching TRBD2 (7 bases). The assigned J gene may be wrong: the sequence end matches TRBJ2-7 better. Germline V gene sequence: CDR1 MDHEN, CDR2 SYDVKM. The CDR3 covers 15 residues. The CDR3 spells CASSHPTGGVNEQYF. The CDR3 bases are TGTGCCAGCAGTCATCCGACGGGGGGCGTCAACGAGCAGTACTTC.

This sequence joins TRBV11-2 and TRBJ1-1; 7 positions match TRBD1. Germline CDR1 is SGHAT and CDR2 is FQNNGV. Losses at the gene ends were 1 base for V and 8 bases for J; bases not matched to a gene: 1. The length of the CDR3 is 12 residues. The CDR3 sequence is CASSLGQGEAFF. DNA for the CDR3: TGTGCCAGCAGCTTAGGACAGGGCGAAGCTTTCTTT.

This chain connects TRBV29-1 to TRBJ1-2; D gene ambiguous. The ends were cut back, 6 bases at V and 2 bases at J, with 7 bases in the middle. The CDR3 covers 11 residues. Germline CDR1 reads SQVTM; CDR2 reads ANQGSEA. The CDR3: CSVRLNYGYTF. The CDR3 DNA reads TGCAGCGTGCGACTGAACTATGGCTACACCTTC.

This chain uses TRBV11-2 with TRBJ2-5; D is unclear. The CDR3 runs 15 residues. Trimming left V 0 bases short and J 0 bases short, with 8 bases between. The V gene's germline CDR1 is SGHAT and CDR2 FQNNGV. The CDR3 loop reads CASSLDYGYQETQYF. The CDR3 region has the DNA TGTGCCAGCAGCTTAGATTACGGATACCAAGAGACCCAGTACTTC. Full variable domain (outside the CDR3, taken from reference TRBV11-2 and TRBJ2-5): EAGVAQSPRYKIIEKRQSVAFWCNPISGHATLYWYQQILGQGPKLLIQFQNNGVVDDSQLPKDRFSAERLKGVDSTLKIQPAKLEDSAVYLCASSLDYGYQETQYFGPGTRLLVL.

The chain joins TRBV27 to TRBJ2-4; possible D gene TRBD2, 6 bases. The CDR3 contains 12 residues. Trimming left V 6 bases short and J 6 bases short, with 9 bases between. The germline gives CDR1 MNHEY, CDR2 SMNVEV (reference sequence). The CDR3 sequence: CASSPGGNIQYF. The CDR3 coding sequence is TGTGCCAGCAGCCCCGGGGGAAACATTCAGTACTTC.

The genes are TRBV7-9 and TRBJ2-2; D possibly corresponds to TRBD2 (5 bases). This CDR3 has 15 amino acids. CDR1 and CDR2 from the germline V gene are SEHNR and FQNEAQ (reference sequence). The V gene lost 8 bases and the J gene lost 1 base, with 14 bases spanning the gap. The CDR3 bases are TGTGCCAGCGAAAAAGGGAGCCAGAACACCGGGGAGCTGTTTTTT. Encoded protein: CASEKGSQNTGELFF.

The chain recombines TRBV19 with TRBJ1-1, with D maybe TRBD1 (5 bases). There are 15 residues in the CDR3. Germline-derived CDR1 and CDR2 are LNHDA and SQIVND (reference sequence). The ends were cut back, 5 bases at V and 0 bases at J, with 13 bases in the middle. The CDR3 DNA follows: TGTGCCAGTAGTGTAAGGGACGGAATGAACACTGAAGCTTTCTTT. Protein product: CASSVRDGMNTEAFF.

The chain recombines TRBV28 with TRBJ2-2; D unclear. Germline loops: CDR1 MDHEN, CDR2 SYDVKM. V was cut by 5 bases and J by 6 bases, with 13 bases left in between. The CDR3 has 14 amino acids. The chain's CDR3 is CASSPTLGPGELFF. The CDR3 DNA follows: TGTGCCAGCAGTCCCACACTCGGGCCCGGGGAGCTGTTTTTT.

The rearrangement uses TRBV9 and TRBJ1-2; TRBD1 is a possible D gene (6 bases). Deletions cut 4 bases from V and 4 bases from J, with 20 bases between. The CDR3 extends over 16 amino acids. Germline CDR1 and CDR2: SGDLS and YYNGEE. The CDR3 protein is CASSPFRDTDTYGYTF. The DNA of the CDR3 is TGTGCCAGCAGCCCCTTTCGGGACACCGACACCTATGGCTACACCTTC.

The V and J genes are TRBV5-6 and TRBJ2-3, with 7 nucleotides matching TRBD2. The germline gives CDR1 SGHDT, CDR2 YYEEEE. The CDR3 has 15 amino acids. V shed 0 bases, J shed 5 bases, and the junction held 6 bases outside the gene matches. CDR3 protein: CASSLVRGSGDTQYF. The CDR3, as DNA: TGTGCCAGCAGCTTGGTCCGCGGGAGTGGAGATACGCAGTATTTT.

V usage is TRBV6-1 and J usage is TRBJ2-7; D uncertain. The CDR3 spans 17 residues. Germline V gene lookup returns CDR1 MNHNS and CDR2 SASEGT. Trimming took 3 bases from V and 4 from J, leaving 22 bases between them. This CDR3 reads CASSDAPIPSPKYEQYF. The CDR3 DNA reads TGTGCCAGCAGTGACGCCCCGATCCCGAGCCCCAAGTACGAGCAGTACTTC.

V is TRBV5-1 and J is TRBJ2-7; no clear D. There are 13 residues in the CDR3. The germline V gene encodes CDR1 SGHRS and CDR2 YFSETQ. Trimming took 0 bases from V and 3 from J, leaving 7 bases between them. Written as DNA, the CDR3 is TGCGCCAGCAGCTTGGGGGCAGACTACGAGCAGTACTTC. This codes for CASSLGADYEQYF.

The chain has TRBV28 and TRBJ2-7, with a weak D call TRBD2 (6 bases). CDR3 length: 12 amino acids. Germline loops: CDR1 MDHEN, CDR2 SYDVKM. Trimming took off 9 bases at V and 1 base at J, with 10 bases between the two ends. The CDR3 DNA follows: TGTGCCAGTAAGACTAGTTCCTACGAGCAGTACTTC. The encoded protein is CASKTSSYEQYF.

J is TRBJ1-6 and V is TRBV6-5; D unclear. The germline V gene encodes CDR1 MNHEY and CDR2 SVGAGI. V lost 0 bases and J 10 bases, leaving 10 bases between the germline ends. CDR3 length: 14 residues. The CDR3 DNA is TGTGCCAGCAGTTACTCTACCCCGGGGTCACCCCTCCACTTT. This sequence encodes CASSYSTPGSPLHF.

The CDR3 loop reads CASSVYERPLPGELFF. CDR3 nucleotides: TGTGCCAGCAGCGTATATGAACGCCCCCTGCCCGGGGAGCTGTTTTTT. The V call is TRBV9, the J call TRBJ2-2; D remains unclear. The CDR3 runs to 16 residues. The V end lost 1 base, the J end lost 6 bases, and 16 bases lay between the germline ends. CDR1 and CDR2 (germline): SGDLS, YYNGEE.

The chain recombines TRBV7-6 with TRBJ2-2; 7 nucleotides align to TRBD2. With V trimmed by 7 bases and J by 2 bases, 13 bases remained unmatched. CDR1 SGHVS and CDR2 FNYEAQ come from the germline V gene. There are 17 residues in the CDR3. DNA of the CDR3: TGTGCCAGCACCCACCTACGAGCGGGGCGAAACACCGGGGAGCTGTTTTTT. Amino acids: CASTHLRAGRNTGELFF.

V gene TRBV6-1 combines with J gene TRBJ2-1; D tentatively reads TRBD1 or TRBD2 (6 bases each). This CDR3 contains 11 residues. Germline V gene data show CDR1 as MNHNS and CDR2 as SASEGT. The CDR3 DNA is TGTGCAGGGGGGCCCTACAATGAGCAGTTCTTC. It codes for CAGGPYNEQFF.